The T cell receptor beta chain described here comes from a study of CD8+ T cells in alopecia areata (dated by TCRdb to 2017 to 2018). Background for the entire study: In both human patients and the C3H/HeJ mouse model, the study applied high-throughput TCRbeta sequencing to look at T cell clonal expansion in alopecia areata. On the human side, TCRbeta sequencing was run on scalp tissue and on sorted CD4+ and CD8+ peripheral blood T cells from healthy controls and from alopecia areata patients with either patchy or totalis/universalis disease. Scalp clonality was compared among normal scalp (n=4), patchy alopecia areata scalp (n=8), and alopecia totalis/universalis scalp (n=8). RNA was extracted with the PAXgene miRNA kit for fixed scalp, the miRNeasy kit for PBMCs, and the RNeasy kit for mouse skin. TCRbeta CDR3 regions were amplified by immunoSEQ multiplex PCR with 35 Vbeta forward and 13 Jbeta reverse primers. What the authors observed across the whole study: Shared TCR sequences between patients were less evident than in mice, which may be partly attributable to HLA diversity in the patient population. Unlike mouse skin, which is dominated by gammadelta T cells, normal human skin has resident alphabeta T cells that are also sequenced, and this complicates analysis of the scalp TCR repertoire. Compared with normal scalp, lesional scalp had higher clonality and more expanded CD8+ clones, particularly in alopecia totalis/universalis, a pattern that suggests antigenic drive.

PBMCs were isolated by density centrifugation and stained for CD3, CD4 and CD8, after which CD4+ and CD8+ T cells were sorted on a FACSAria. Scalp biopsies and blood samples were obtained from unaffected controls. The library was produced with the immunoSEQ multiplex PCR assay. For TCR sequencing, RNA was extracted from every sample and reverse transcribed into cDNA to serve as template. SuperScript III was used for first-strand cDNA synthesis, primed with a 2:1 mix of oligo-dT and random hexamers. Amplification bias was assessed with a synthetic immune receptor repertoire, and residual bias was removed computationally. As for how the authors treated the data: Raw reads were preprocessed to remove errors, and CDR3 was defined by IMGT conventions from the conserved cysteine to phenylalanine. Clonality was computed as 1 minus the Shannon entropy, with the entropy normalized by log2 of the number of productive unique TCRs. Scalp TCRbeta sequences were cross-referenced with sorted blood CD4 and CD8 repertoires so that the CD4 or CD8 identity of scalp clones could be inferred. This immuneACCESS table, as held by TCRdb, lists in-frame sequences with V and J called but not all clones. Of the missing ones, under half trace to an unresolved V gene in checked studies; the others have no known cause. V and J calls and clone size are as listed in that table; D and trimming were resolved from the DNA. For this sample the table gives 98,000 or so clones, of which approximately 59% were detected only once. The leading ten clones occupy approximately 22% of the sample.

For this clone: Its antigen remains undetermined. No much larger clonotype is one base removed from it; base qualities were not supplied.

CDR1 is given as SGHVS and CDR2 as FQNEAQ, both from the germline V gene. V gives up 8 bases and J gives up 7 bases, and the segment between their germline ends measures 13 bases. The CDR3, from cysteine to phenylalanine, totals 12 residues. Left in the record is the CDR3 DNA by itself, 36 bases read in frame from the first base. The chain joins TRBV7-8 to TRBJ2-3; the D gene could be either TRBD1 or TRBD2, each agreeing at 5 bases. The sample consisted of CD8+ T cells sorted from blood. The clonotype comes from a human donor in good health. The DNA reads TGTGCCAGCGAGGGGAAAGCGAATACGCAGTATTTT. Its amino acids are CASEGKANTQYF.